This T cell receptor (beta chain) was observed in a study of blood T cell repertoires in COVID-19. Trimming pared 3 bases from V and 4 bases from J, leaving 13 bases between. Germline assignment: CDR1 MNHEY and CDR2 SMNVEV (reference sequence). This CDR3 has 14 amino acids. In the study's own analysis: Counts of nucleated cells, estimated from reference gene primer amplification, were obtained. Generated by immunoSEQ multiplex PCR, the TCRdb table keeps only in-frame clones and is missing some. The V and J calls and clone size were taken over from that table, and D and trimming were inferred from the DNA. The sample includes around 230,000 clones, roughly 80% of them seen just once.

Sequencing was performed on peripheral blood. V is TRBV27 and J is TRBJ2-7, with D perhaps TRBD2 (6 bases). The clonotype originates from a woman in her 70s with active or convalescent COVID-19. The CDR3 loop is CASSLGTAIYEQYF. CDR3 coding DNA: TGTGCCAGCAGTTTGGGGACTGCAATATACGAGCAGTACTTC.